The clone carrying this T cell receptor (beta chain) was observed a few times. The data are from a study of blood T cells in healthy people across ages. Using a J-beta primer mix together with a sample-barcoded 5' primer, a second PCR was run for roughly 7 to 11 cycles. MiXCR, run by TCRdb on the 5' RACE reads, gives a single entry per CDR3 protein. The table shows 790,000 or so distinct CDR3 sequences, with roughly 50% occurring only once. Every participating donor contributed about 10 milliliters of peripheral blood through a draw. At least 5.5 micrograms of total RNA were extracted per sample. The sequenced material came from blood. The sequence derives from a man aged 35 to 55 in good health.

The CDR3 DNA is TGTGCCACCACAAGCGGTTTCAATGAGCAGTTCTTC. It codes for CATTSGFNEQFF. V usage is TRBV24-1 and J usage is TRBJ2-1; tentatively, D is TRBD2 (5 bases). Per germline, CDR1 KGHDR and CDR2 SFDVKD. The CDR3 sequence is 12 residues long. Trimming removed 8 bases at V and 6 bases at J, with 10 bases between.